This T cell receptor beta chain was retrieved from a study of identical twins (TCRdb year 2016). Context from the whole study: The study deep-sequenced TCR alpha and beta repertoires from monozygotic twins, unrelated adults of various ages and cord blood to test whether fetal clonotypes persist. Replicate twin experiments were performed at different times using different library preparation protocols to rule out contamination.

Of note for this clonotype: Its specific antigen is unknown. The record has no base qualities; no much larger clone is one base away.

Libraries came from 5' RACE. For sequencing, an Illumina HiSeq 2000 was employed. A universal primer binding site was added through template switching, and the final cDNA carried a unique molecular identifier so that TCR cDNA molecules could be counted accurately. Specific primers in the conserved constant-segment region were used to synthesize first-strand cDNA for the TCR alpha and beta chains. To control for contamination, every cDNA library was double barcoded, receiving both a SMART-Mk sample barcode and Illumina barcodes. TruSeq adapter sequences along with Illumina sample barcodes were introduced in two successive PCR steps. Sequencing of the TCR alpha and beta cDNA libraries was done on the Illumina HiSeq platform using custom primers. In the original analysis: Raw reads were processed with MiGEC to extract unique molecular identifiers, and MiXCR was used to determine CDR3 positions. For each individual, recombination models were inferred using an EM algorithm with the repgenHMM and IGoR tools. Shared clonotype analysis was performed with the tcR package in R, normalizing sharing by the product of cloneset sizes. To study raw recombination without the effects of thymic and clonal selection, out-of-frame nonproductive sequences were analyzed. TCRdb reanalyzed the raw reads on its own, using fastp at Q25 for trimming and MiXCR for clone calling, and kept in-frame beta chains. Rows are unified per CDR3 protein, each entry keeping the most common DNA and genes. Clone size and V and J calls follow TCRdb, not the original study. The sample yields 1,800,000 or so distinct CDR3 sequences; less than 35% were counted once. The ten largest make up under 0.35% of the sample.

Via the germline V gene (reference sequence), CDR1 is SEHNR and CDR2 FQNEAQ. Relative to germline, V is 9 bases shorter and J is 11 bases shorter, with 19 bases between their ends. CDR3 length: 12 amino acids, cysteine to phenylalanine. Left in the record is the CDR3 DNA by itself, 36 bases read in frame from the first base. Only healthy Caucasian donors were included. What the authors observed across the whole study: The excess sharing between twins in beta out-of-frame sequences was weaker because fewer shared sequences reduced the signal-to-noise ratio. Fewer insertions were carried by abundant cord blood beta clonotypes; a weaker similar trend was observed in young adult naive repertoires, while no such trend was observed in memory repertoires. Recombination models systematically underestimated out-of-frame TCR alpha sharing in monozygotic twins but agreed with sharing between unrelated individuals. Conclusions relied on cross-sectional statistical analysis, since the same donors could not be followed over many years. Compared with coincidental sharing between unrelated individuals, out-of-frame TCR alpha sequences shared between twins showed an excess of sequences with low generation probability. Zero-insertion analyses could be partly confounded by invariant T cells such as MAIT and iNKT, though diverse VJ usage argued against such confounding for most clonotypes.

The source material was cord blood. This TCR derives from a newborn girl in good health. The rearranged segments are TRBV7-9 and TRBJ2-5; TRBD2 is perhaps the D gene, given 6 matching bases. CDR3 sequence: CARSGQDNEQYF. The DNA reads TGTGCCAGGAGCGGGCAGGACAATGAGCAGTACTTC.